The sequence of this T cell receptor (beta chain) was determined in a study of T cells after yellow fever vaccination. Study-wide background: Preparation used SMART-Seq v4 Ultra Low Input for the low-cell-number fractions.

Overall study findings and caveats: A weaker but faster secondary response was observed, peaking on day 5 versus 15. Abundant bulk-derived clonotypes could contaminate FACS-sorted repertoires.

Researchers made TCR cDNA using 5'RACE template switching, and this step added a universal primer site and UMIs. Using its own MiXCR run on the 5' RACE reads, TCRdb lists one record per CDR3 protein. The table shows 200,000 to 300,000 distinct CDR3 sequences, with approximately 6.3% occurring only once. The V gene end was trimmed by 5 bases and the J gene end by 1 base; junction bases not matched to a gene: 6. This CDR3 spans 16 amino acids. Germline V gene data show CDR1 as SGHTA and CDR2 as FQGNSA. There are a few counts of this clonotype. Its antigen is unknown. The sequence came from a man aged 25 to 45 who received the YFV17D yellow fever vaccine. The sample was CD4+ T cells sorted from PBMCs, taken on the day of the yellow fever booster vaccination. The chain combines TRBV7-2 with TRBJ1-1, with TRBD1 matching over 11 bases. The CDR3: CASSPGTGGRNTEAFF. The CDR3 DNA sequence: TGTGCCAGCAGCCCCGGGACAGGGGGTCGGAACACTGAAGCTTTCTTT.